The 29 T cell receptor beta chains in this list originate from one sample, sequenced in a study of neurological immune-mediated disorders. TCRdb redid the calling of the 5' RACE reads with MiXCR, one entry per CDR3 protein. This table has approximately 50,000 distinct CDR3 sequences, around 3.1% appearing once. The sequencing sample was made of PBMCs. The receptor set was obtained from a man aged 35-49 years with multiple sclerosis.

This clonotype appeared many times. V usage is TRBV6-5 and J usage is TRBJ1-4, with 7 bases identical to TRBD1. This CDR3 spans 14 amino acids. The junction had 5 bases not matched to a gene; V was cut back by 6 bases and J by 4 bases. Germline V gives CDR1 MNHEY, CDR2 SVGAGI. The CDR3 region is CASRTDRINEKLFF. In DNA, the CDR3 is TGTGCCAGCAGGACGGACAGGATTAATGAAAAACTGTTTTTT.

At least ten counts were recorded for this clonotype. V usage is TRBV7-8 and J usage is TRBJ1-3; D is perhaps TRBD1 (6 bases). Germline loops: CDR1 SGHVS, CDR2 FQNEAQ. Trimming shortened V by 5 bases and J by 3 bases, and 11 bases separated the two germline ends. The CDR3 sequence is 14 residues long. The CDR3 spells CASSPQGGGNTIYF. CDR3 in DNA: TGTGCCAGCAGCCCACAGGGTGGTGGAAACACCATATATTTT.

This clonotype appeared many times. The chain carries TRBV2 and TRBJ2-5, with TRBD2 matching over 11 bases. The J segment lost 5 bases and the V segment lost 6 bases, leaving 5 bases of the junction unmatched. Germline V gene data show CDR1 as SNHLY and CDR2 as FYNNEI. The CDR3 has 14 residues. CDR3 amino acids: CASRVRLAGETQYF. CDR3 DNA sequence: TGTGCCAGCAGGGTGAGACTAGCGGGGGAGACCCAGTACTTC.

At least ten counts were recorded for this clonotype. The CDR3 region is CASSPSGYQLYEQYF. DNA for the CDR3: TGTGCCAGCAGCCCTAGCGGATACCAGCTCTACGAGCAGTACTTC. The chain uses TRBV27 and TRBJ2-7; 7 bases fit TRBD2. The germline V gene encodes CDR1 MNHEY and CDR2 SMNVEV (reference sequence). With V trimmed by 6 bases and J by 3 bases, 11 bases remained unmatched. The CDR3 loop spans 15 amino acids.

The sample holds many counts of this clonotype. The rearrangement links TRBV12-3 or TRBV12-4 to TRBJ1-5; no firm D call. V lost 5 bases and J lost 1, with 3 bases in between. The CDR3 has 12 amino acids. CDR3 region: CASSVSNQPQHF. The CDR3 nucleotides are TGTGCCAGCAGTGTAAGCAATCAGCCCCAGCATTTT.

This clonotype was seen repeatedly, ten times or more. This chain connects TRBV10-3 to TRBJ2-3; 10 nucleotides match TRBD1. This CDR3 is built from 13 residues. V trimming: 7 bases; J trimming: 8 bases; junction bases outside the gene matches: 6. Germline loops: CDR1 ENHRY, CDR2 SYGVKD. CDR3 protein: CAIKGQGLGTQYF. DNA of the CDR3: TGTGCCATCAAGGGACAGGGGTTGGGTACGCAGTATTTT.

The chain is built from TRBV5-1 and TRBJ1-2; D is unclear. Trimming took 4 bases from V and 7 from J, leaving 17 bases between them. Germline V CDR1 and CDR2: SGHRS, YFSETQ. The length of the CDR3 is 14 residues. CDR3 region: CASSPAVQVLGYTF. The CDR3 DNA sequence: TGCGCCAGCAGCCCGGCTGTTCAGGTGCTTGGCTACACCTTC. Drawing the rest from reference TRBV5-1 and TRBJ1-2, the complete variable domain is KAGVTQTPRYLIKTRGQQVTLSCSPISGHRSVSWYQQTPGQGLQFLFEYFSETQRNKGNFPGRFSGRQFSNSRSEMNVSTLELGDSALYLCASSPAVQVLGYTFGSGTRLTVV.

This clonotype was counted many times. The chain carries TRBV5-1 and TRBJ2-3, with 13 bases fitting TRBD2. The CDR3 is made up of 18 amino acids. Germline values: CDR1 SGHRS, CDR2 YFSETQ. The junction had 11 bases not matched to a gene; V was cut back by 4 bases and J by 3 bases. CDR3: CASSRGTSGDRGTDTQYF. CDR3 bases: TGCGCCAGCAGCCGCGGGACTAGCGGGGATCGGGGGACAGATACGCAGTATTTT.

This clonotype was seen at least ten times. The V gene is TRBV7-2, the J gene TRBJ2-1; D unclear. Deletions cut 1 base from V and 4 bases from J, with 14 bases between. CDR3 length equals 16 residues. CDR1 and CDR2 from the germline V gene are SGHTA and FQGNSA. Here the CDR3 reads CASSLGADQVYNEQFF. CDR3 in DNA: TGTGCCAGCAGCTTAGGGGCGGACCAGGTTTACAATGAGCAGTTCTTC.

As concerns this clonotype: This clone may be a read error of a much larger clone one base away. This chain uses TRBV5-1 with TRBJ2-1; D is unresolved. The V gene's germline CDR1 is SGHRS and CDR2 YFSETQ. Trimming left V 0 bases short and J 1 base short, with 5 bases between. The CDR3 spans 14 residues. CDR3 bases: TGCGCCAGCAGCTTGGGGAGATCCTACAATGAGCAGTTCTTC. It is translated as CASSLGRSYNEQFF.

This clonotype was recorded many times. This chain links TRBV7-9 with TRBJ1-5, with 7 nucleotides matching TRBD1. This CDR3 contains 14 residues. V was clipped by 5 bases and J by 7 bases; unmatched bases: 8. CDR1 is SEHNR and CDR2 is FQNEAQ in the germline V gene (reference sequence). The CDR3 nucleotides read TGTGCCAGCAGCCTACAGGGGATTGGGCAGCCCCAGCATTTT. This codes for CASSLQGIGQPQHF.

This chain connects TRBV7-3 to TRBJ2-3; a weak D match, TRBD2 (7 bases). The germline V and J ends were trimmed by 5 bases and 6 bases, with 18 bases remaining between them. CDR3 length equals 15 residues. CDR1 and CDR2 from the germline V gene are SGHTA and FQGTGA. The CDR3 DNA follows: TGTGCCAGCAGCCAAAGGGGGGGCGCCAGGGATACGCAGTATTTT. It yields the protein CASSQRGGARDTQYF.

This clonotype was counted many times. This chain connects TRBV4-1 to TRBJ1-4; D is unresolved. The V end was cut by 0 bases, the J end by 5 bases, with 7 bases between. The CDR3 runs to 14 residues. CDR1 is MGHRA and CDR2 is YSYEKL in the germline V gene. CDR3 coding DNA: TGCGCCAGCAGCCAAGAAACCCCAAATGAAAAACTGTTTTTT. Its protein product is CASSQETPNEKLFF.

There are many counts of this clonotype. The chain combines TRBV7-2 with TRBJ2-4; D may be TRBD1 (5 bases). CDR3 length: 14 residues. Trimming took 5 bases from V and 9 from J, leaving 17 bases between them. Per the germline V gene, CDR1 is SGHTA and CDR2 is FQGNSA. In DNA form, the CDR3 reads TGTGCCAGCAGCCCGCTAACAGGTGTGGCCATTCAGTACTTC. Protein product: CASSPLTGVAIQYF.

The table lists this clonotype with many counts. The J gene is TRBJ1-1, the V gene TRBV4-1; no definite D call. The CDR3 extends over 14 amino acids. Trimming left V 4 bases short and J 0 bases short, with 9 bases between. Per germline, CDR1 MGHRA and CDR2 YSYEKL. Here the CDR3 DNA reads TGCGCCAGCAGCCCTCACGGCGTGAACACTGAAGCTTTCTTT. Residues: CASSPHGVNTEAFF.

This clonotype was seen ten or more times. This chain uses TRBV5-8 with TRBJ2-5; TRBD1 matches 10 bases. Unmatched junction bases numbered 16, after V lost 5 bases and J lost 3 bases. The CDR3 runs 18 residues. Germline assignment: CDR1 SGHTS and CDR2 YDEGEE. CDR3 DNA: TGTGCCAGCAGTACTGAACAAAGGGGACAGGGGAGGGAAGAGACCCAGTACTTC. This sequence encodes CASSTEQRGQGREETQYF.

This clonotype was seen repeatedly, ten times or more. Sequence at one end of the junction differs from germline and may be a read error. The rearrangement uses TRBV20-1 and TRBJ1-6; 7 nucleotides match TRBD1. The CDR3 spans 14 residues. Germline CDR1 is DFQATT and CDR2 is SNEGSKA (reference sequence). CDR3 sequence: CSARSETGNSPLNF. The DNA for the CDR3 is TGCAGTGCTAGGAGCGAGACAGGGAATTCACCCCTCAACTTT.

This clonotype was picked up many times. The gene calls are TRBV6-5 and TRBJ1-1; D might be TRBD1 (6 bases). Germline V gene data show CDR1 as MNHEY and CDR2 as SVGAGI. Trimming stripped 2 bases from V and 2 bases from J, with 27 bases between. The CDR3 contains 20 residues. The CDR3 here is CASSYQSTGGELEHNTEAFF. The CDR3, as DNA: TGTGCCAGCAGTTACCAGTCGACAGGAGGGGAGTTGGAGCATAACACTGAAGCTTTCTTT.

This clonotype has ten or more counts. This rearrangement joins TRBV27 to TRBJ2-2, with unresolved D. The V end lost 5 bases, the J end lost 7 bases, and 14 bases lay between the germline ends. The CDR3 is made up of 14 amino acids. The germline V gene has CDR1 MNHEY and CDR2 SMNVEV (reference sequence). As DNA, the CDR3 is TGTGCCAGCAGTCCGTCCTGGGCGGACGGGGAGCTGTTTTTT. Protein product: CASSPSWADGELFF.

In its sample, this clonotype was seen many times. V gene TRBV7-8 combines with J gene TRBJ1-2, with 8 bases matching TRBD1. The CDR3 consists of 17 residues. CDR1 SGHVS and CDR2 FQNEAQ come from the germline V gene. The V segment lost 2 bases and the J segment 3 bases; nucleotides outside the gene matches: 11. The CDR3, as DNA: TGTGCCAGCAGCTTATTTCTTCAGGGGGCGGAGGACTATGGCTACACCTTC. Protein product: CASSLFLQGAEDYGYTF.

This clonotype was seen many times. The rearrangement joins TRBV5-1 to TRBJ1-3; possible D gene TRBD1, 5 bases. With 4 bases removed from V and 1 base from J, the gap between germline ends came to 12 bases. Germline CDR1 SGHRS, CDR2 YFSETQ. This CDR3 contains 15 residues. Here the CDR3 DNA reads TGCGCCAGCAGCCAAGGGACGGAATCTGGAAACACCATATATTTT. It codes for CASSQGTESGNTIYF.

V is TRBV11-2 and J is TRBJ2-3; 7 nucleotides match TRBD2. The CDR3 loop spans 17 amino acids. Trimming at V came to 5 bases and at J to 2 bases, leaving 13 bases not matched to a gene. Germline CDR1 reads SGHAT; CDR2 reads FQNNGV. The CDR3 loop reads CASSTNPAAGNTDTQYF. CDR3 in DNA: TGTGCCAGCAGCACCAACCCCGCAGCGGGGAACACAGATACGCAGTATTTT. Full variable domain (remainder filled in from reference TRBV11-2 and TRBJ2-3): EAGVAQSPRYKIIEKRQSVAFWCNPISGHATLYWYQQILGQGPKLLIQFQNNGVVDDSQLPKDRFSAERLKGVDSTLKIQPAKLEDSAVYLCASSTNPAAGNTDTQYFGPGTRLTVL.

This clonotype was counted at least ten times. V is TRBV27 and J is TRBJ1-6; a possible D gene is TRBD1 (5 bases). V shed 5 bases and J shed 9 bases, with 17 bases lying between them. CDR1 is MNHEY, CDR2 SMNVEV, per germline (reference sequence). This CDR3 region has 15 residues. CDR3 region: CASSPQGRVISPLHF. CDR3 DNA sequence: TGTGCCAGCAGTCCTCAGGGAAGGGTGATTTCACCCCTCCACTTT.

The rearrangement joins TRBV18 to TRBJ1-2, with a possible D match to TRBD1 (6 bases). V was cut by 3 bases and J by 5 bases, with 13 bases left in between. The length of the CDR3 is 14 residues. Germline V gene lookup returns CDR1 KGHSH and CDR2 LQKENI. This CDR3 is CASSPEGDSYGYTF. The CDR3 DNA reads as TGTGCCAGCTCACCTGAGGGGGACTCATATGGCTACACCTTC.

In its sample, this clonotype was seen many times. The J gene is TRBJ1-4, the V gene TRBV20-1; no clear D gene. The CDR3 runs to 14 residues. Germline V gene lookup returns CDR1 DFQATT and CDR2 SNEGSKA (reference sequence). The V end was cut by 1 base, the J end by 8 bases, with 14 bases between. The CDR3 sequence: CSARGLASGEKLFF. CDR3 DNA sequence: TGCAGTGCTAGAGGGTTGGCGTCTGGGGAAAAACTGTTTTTT.

This clonotype appeared many times. The rearrangement uses TRBV5-1 and TRBJ1-6, with 8 bases that match TRBD1. V lost 4 bases, J lost 8 bases, and 8 bases stayed unmatched. CDR1 and CDR2 from the germline V gene are SGHRS and YFSETQ. This CDR3 contains 15 residues. The CDR3 bases are TGCGCCAGCAGCCCAGGGGGCGCGTCAGATTCACCCCTCCACTTT. Amino acid sequence: CASSPGGASDSPLHF.

This clonotype has at least ten counts. The rearrangement links TRBV12-3 or TRBV12-4 to TRBJ2-5; TRBD1 matches at 10 bases. J lost 5 bases, V lost 7 bases, and 10 bases had no gene match. This CDR3 comprises 15 residues. The CDR3 DNA follows: TGTGCCAGCACCCCTTTCGACAGGGGGCAGGAGACCCAGTACTTC. Amino acids: CASTPFDRGQETQYF.

The table lists this clonotype with many counts. The chain recombines TRBV12-3 or TRBV12-4 with TRBJ2-1; tentatively, D is TRBD2 (6 bases). The CDR3 runs 15 residues. Trimming shortened V by 3 bases and J by 3 bases, and 12 bases separated the two germline ends. The CDR3 nucleotides are TGTGCCAGCAGTTTTAGCGGTCCCGGCTACAATGAGCAGTTCTTC. This encodes CASSFSGPGYNEQFF.

The table lists this clonotype with many counts. The chain couples TRBV12-3 or TRBV12-4 to TRBJ1-5; D possibly corresponds to TRBD1 (5 bases). V was cut by 5 bases and J by 4 bases, with 9 bases left in between. CDR3 length equals 13 residues. This chain's CDR3 is CASSGRGNQPQHF. The CDR3 DNA reads as TGTGCCAGCAGTGGGCGGGGGAATCAGCCCCAGCATTTT.